The clone carrying this T cell receptor (beta chain) occurred a few times. Its antigen is as yet unknown. The record originates from a study of T-cell memory formation after mild COVID-19. V trimming: 4 bases; J trimming: 7 bases; junction bases outside the gene matches: 7. Germline V gene sequence: CDR1 LNHNV, CDR2 YYDKDF (reference sequence). This CDR3 has 15 residues. Study-level findings and limits: Day 15 to 85 contracting clones showed balanced CD4/CD8; day 15 to 37 expanders favored CD4+. In pre-infection memory, a portion of responding clones appeared, which suggested that cross-reactive memory joined.

TCRdb itself ran the 5' RACE reads through MiXCR, one entry per CDR3 protein. The data show 350,000 to 400,000 distinct CDR3 sequences, with roughly 21% seen just once and 9.5% to 15% held by the top ten. This clonotype was obtained from an adult woman who had mild COVID-19 (a few samples of this study predate the infection). Cell type and time point are not known. Sample: PBMCs or a T cell subset sorted from them (not recorded which). This rearrangement joins TRBV15 to TRBJ2-1; 10 positions agree with TRBD1. CDR3 DNA sequence: TGTGCCACCAGCAACCGGGACAGGGGTAAAAATGAGCAGTTCTTC. It translates to CATSNRDRGKNEQFF.